What follows describes a single T cell receptor beta chain. Its antigen is not known. Other DNA sequences within the sample encode an identical CDR3. Method: immunoSEQ multiplex PCR; TCRdb's copy keeps in-frame clones and lacks some. This sample has about a million clones; 60% to 85% occur once, and the top ten carry roughly 1.5%. The germline V gene has CDR1 MNHEY and CDR2 SMNVEV (reference sequence). With V trimmed by 6 bases and J by 4 bases, 4 bases remained unmatched. The CDR3 consists of 14 residues. This sample was included in a study of shared clonotypes between healthy human individuals. Study conclusions and caveats: Naive subsets tended to show greater estimated richness than memory subsets. Sequencing depth was expected to affect clonotype sharing among donors.

The sample comprised memory CD4+ T cells sorted from blood. Subset described: CD45RA-negative fraction. The chain has TRBV27 and TRBJ2-3, with TRBD2 matching over 10 bases. The TCR comes from a man between 18 and 35 years old in good health. In DNA, the CDR3 is TGTGCCAGCAGACGAGCGGGGGGGCCAGATACGCAGTATTTT. Encoded protein: CASRRAGGPDTQYF.